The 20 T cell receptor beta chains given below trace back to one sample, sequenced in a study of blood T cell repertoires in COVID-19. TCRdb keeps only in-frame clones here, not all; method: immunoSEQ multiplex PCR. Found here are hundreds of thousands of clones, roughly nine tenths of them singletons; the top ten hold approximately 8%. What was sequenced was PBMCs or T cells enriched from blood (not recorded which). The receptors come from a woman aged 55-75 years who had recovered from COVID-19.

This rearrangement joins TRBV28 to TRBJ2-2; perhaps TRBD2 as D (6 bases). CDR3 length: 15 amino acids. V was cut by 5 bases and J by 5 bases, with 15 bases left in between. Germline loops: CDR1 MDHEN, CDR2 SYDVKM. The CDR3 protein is CASSISGRRTGELFF. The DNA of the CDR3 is TGTGCCAGCAGTATATCAGGGAGGAGAACCGGGGAGCTGTTTTTT.

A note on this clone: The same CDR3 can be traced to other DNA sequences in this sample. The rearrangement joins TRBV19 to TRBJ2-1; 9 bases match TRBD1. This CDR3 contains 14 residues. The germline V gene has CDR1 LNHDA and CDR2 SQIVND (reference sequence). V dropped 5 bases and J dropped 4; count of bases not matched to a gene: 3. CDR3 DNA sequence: TGTGCCAGTAGTGGGACAGGGTCGTACAATGAGCAGTTCTTC. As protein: CASSGTGSYNEQFF. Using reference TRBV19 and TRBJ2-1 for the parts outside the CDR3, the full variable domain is DGGITQSPKYLFRKEGQNVTLSCEQNLNHDAMYWYRQDPGQGLRLIYYSQIVNDFQKGDIAEGYSVSREKKESFPLTVTSAQKNPTAFYLCASSGTGSYNEQFFGPGTRLTVL.

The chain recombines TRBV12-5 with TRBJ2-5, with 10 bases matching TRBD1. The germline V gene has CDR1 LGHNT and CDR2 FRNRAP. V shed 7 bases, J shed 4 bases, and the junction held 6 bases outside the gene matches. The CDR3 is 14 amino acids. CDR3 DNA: TGTGCTAGTGCCCGGGGACAGGGGAGAGAGACCCAGTACTTC. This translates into CASARGQGRETQYF.

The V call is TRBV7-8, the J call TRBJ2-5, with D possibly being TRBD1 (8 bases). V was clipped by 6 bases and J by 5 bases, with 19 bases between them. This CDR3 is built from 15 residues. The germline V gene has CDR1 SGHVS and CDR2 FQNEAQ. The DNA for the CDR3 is TGTGCCAGCAGACCCGGACAGGGAGGGCGGGAGACCCAGTACTTC. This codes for CASRPGQGGRETQYF.

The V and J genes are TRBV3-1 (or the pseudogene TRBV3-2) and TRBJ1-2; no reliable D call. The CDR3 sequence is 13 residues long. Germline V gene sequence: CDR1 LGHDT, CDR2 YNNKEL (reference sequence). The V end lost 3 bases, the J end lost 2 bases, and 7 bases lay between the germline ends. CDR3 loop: CASSQVQNYGYTF. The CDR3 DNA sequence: TGTGCCAGCAGCCAGGTACAGAACTATGGCTACACCTTC.

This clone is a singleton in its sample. The CDR3 coding sequence is TGCGCCAGCAGCTTGAACAGCCTGAACACTGAAGCTTTCTTT. It is translated as CASSLNSLNTEAFF. The rearrangement uses TRBV5-1 and TRBJ1-1; D gene ambiguous. Germline-derived CDR1 and CDR2 are SGHRS and YFSETQ. This CDR3 has 14 amino acids. V was shortened by 1 base and J by 0 bases, with 7 bases between the two germline ends.

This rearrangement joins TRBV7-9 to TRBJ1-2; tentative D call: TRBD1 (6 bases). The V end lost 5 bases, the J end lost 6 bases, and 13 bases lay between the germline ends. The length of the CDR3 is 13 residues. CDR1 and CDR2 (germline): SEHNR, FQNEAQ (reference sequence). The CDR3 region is CASSQSAGDGYTF. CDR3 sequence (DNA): TGTGCCAGCAGCCAATCGGCAGGGGATGGCTACACCTTC.

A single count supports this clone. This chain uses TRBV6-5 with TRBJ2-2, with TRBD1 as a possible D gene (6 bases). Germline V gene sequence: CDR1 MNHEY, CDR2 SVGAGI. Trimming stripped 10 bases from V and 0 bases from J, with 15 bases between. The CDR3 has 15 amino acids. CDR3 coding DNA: TGTGCCATCCAGAGGTACAGGGCGAACACCGGGGAGCTGTTTTTT. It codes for CAIQRYRANTGELFF.

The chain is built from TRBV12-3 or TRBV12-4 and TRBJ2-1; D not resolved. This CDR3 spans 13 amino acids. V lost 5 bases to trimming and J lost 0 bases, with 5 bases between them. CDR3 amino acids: CASSLSSYNEQFF. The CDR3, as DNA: TGTGCCAGCAGTCTGAGCTCCTACAATGAGCAGTTCTTC.

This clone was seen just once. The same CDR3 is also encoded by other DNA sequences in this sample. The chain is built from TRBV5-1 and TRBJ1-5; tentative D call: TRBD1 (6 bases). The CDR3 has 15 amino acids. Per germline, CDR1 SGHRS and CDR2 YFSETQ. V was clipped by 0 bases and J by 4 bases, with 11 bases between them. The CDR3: CASSLEGVGNQPQHF. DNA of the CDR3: TGCGCCAGCAGCTTGGAGGGGGTAGGGAATCAGCCCCAGCATTTT.

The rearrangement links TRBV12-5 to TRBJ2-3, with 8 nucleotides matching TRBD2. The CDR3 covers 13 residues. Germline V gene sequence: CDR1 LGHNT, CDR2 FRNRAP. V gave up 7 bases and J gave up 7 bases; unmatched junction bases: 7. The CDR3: CASAYSGANTQYF. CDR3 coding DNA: TGTGCTAGTGCCTATAGCGGGGCGAATACGCAGTATTTT.

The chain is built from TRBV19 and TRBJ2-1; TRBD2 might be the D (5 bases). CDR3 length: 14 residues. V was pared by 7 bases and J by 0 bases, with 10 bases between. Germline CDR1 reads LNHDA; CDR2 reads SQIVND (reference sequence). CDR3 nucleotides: TGTGCCAGTAATTATGGGAGCTCCTACAATGAGCAGTTCTTC. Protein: CASNYGSSYNEQFF.

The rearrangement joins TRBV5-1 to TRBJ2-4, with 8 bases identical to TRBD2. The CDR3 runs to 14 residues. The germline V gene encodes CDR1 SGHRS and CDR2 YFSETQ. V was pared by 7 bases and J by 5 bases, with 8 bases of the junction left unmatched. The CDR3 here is CASSPGTSENIQYF. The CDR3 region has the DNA TGCGCCAGCTCGCCGGGGACTAGTGAAAACATTCAGTACTTC.

The CDR3 bases are TGTGCCAGTAGTATTGTGGCTAGCGGGGGTACCACAGATACGCAGTATTTT. Residues: CASSIVASGGTTDTQYF. The chain has TRBV19 and TRBJ2-3; TRBD2 aligns across 10 bases. Germline CDR1 LNHDA, CDR2 SQIVND (reference sequence). The CDR3 loop spans 17 amino acids. J gave up 2 bases and V 3 bases, and 8 bases lay outside the gene matches.

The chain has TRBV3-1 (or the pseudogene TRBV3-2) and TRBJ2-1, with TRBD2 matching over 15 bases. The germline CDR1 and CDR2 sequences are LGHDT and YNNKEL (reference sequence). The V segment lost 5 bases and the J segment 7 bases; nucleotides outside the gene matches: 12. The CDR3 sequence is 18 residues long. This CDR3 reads CASSGGTSGGKNGNEQFF. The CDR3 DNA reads TGTGCCAGCAGCGGAGGGACTAGCGGGGGGAAAAATGGGAATGAGCAGTTCTTC.

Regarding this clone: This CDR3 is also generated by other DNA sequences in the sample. The CDR3 DNA reads TGTGCCATCAGAACCGGGACGGGGGACACTGAAGCTTTCTTT. Its protein product is CAIRTGTGDTEAFF. V and J are TRBV10-3 and TRBJ1-1, with D perhaps matching TRBD1 (5 bases). Germline V gene lookup returns CDR1 ENHRY and CDR2 SYGVKD. The length of the CDR3 is 14 residues. Trimming stripped 6 bases from V and 3 bases from J, with 14 bases between.

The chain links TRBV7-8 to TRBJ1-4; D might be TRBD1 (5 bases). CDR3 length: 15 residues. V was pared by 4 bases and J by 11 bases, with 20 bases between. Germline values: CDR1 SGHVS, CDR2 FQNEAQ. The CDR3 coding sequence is TGTGCCAGCAGCTCCCGACCGGGGGGTGGGGAGAAACTGTTTTTT. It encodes CASSSRPGGGEKLFF.

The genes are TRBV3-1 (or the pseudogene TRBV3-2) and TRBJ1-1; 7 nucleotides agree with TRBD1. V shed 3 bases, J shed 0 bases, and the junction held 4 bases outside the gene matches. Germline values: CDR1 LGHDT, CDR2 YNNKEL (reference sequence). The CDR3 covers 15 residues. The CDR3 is CASSHSGGLNTEAFF. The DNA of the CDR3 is TGTGCCAGCAGCCACTCAGGGGGATTGAACACTGAAGCTTTCTTT.

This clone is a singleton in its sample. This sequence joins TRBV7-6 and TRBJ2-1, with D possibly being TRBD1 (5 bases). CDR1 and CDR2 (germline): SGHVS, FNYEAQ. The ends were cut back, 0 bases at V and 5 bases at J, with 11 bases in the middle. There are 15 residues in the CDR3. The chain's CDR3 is CASSLAETGHNEQFF. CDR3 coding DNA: TGTGCCAGCAGCTTAGCGGAAACAGGTCACAATGAGCAGTTCTTC. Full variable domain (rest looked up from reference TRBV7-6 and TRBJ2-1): GAGVSQSPRYKVTKRGQDVALRCDPISGHVSLYWYRQALGQGPEFLTYFNYEAQQDKSGLPNDRFSAERPEGSISTLTIQRTEQRDSAMYRCASSLAETGHNEQFFGPGTRLTVL.

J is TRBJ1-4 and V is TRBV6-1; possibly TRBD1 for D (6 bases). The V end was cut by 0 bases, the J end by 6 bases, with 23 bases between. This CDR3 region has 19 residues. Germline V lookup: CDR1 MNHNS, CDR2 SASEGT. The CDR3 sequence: CASSEAPGHGASMYEKLFF. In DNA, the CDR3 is TGTGCCAGCAGTGAAGCTCCGGGACATGGAGCGTCCATGTATGAAAAACTGTTTTTT.